Sequencing of this TCR beta chain was carried out in a study of early T cells in non-severe SARS-CoV-2 infection. Overall study context: Investigators sequenced bulk RNA drawn from unsorted whole blood, and chains remained unpaired. Study findings and constraints: CD4 and private specificities were missed by VDJdb matching, which favored anti-spike CD8 responses.

This clonotype was recorded many times. Its target is unknown. Researchers tagged individual cDNA molecules with unique molecular identifiers. MiXCR was run by TCRdb on the 5' RACE reads, yielding one entry per CDR3 protein. Here the sample spans approximately 35,000 distinct CDR3 sequences, roughly 4.2% being singletons. Germline V gene data show CDR1 as SGHRS and CDR2 as YFSETQ. Trimming removed 4 bases from V and 2 bases from J, with 12 bases in between. The CDR3 has 14 residues. The clonotype originates from an adult who was a healthcare worker with PCR-confirmed SARS-CoV-2 infection or an uninfected control (not recorded which). V and J are TRBV5-1 and TRBJ2-5; D is ambiguous. Source material: whole blood. CDR3: CASSHSRRQETQYF. CDR3 nucleotides: TGCGCCAGCAGCCACTCCCGTCGGCAAGAGACCCAGTACTTC.